The 14 T cell receptor beta chains listed next were all sequenced from one sample in a study of shared clonotypes between healthy human individuals. Repertoires were generated with immunoSEQ multiplex PCR, while TCRdb's copy carries only in-frame clones and drops some. The repertoire holds some 2,100,000 clones, with 90% to 96% as singletons. Sequencing was done on a sample of naive CD4+ T cells sorted from blood. Noted subset: CD45RA+ positively selected. The receptor set was obtained from a man aged 18 to 30 in good health.

This chain connects TRBV6-1 to TRBJ1-3; D possibly corresponds to TRBD1 (6 bases). V was shortened by 10 bases and J by 0 bases, with 16 bases between the two germline ends. Looked up from germline, CDR1 is MNHNS and CDR2 is SASEGT. The CDR3 covers 15 residues. As DNA, the CDR3 is TGTGCCACCCGGAGGGGGGCCGACTCTGGAAACACCATATATTTT. This translates into CATRRGADSGNTIYF.

Only one count was recorded for this clone. This chain connects TRBV7-2 to TRBJ1-6; 11 nucleotides agree with TRBD1. The length of the CDR3 is 16 residues. The junction had 2 bases not matched to a gene; V was cut back by 3 bases and J by 4 bases. Germline assignment: CDR1 SGHTA and CDR2 FQGNSA. Written as DNA, the CDR3 is TGTGCCAGCAGCTTCCGGGACAGGGGGTATAATTCACCCCTCCACTTT. Translation: CASSFRDRGYNSPLHF.

CDR3 bases: TGTGCCTGGGCGGGGACAAACTATGGCTACACCTTC. Protein: CAWAGTNYGYTF. The genes are TRBV30 and TRBJ1-2; a possible D gene is TRBD1 (6 bases). V shed 5 bases and J shed 2 bases, with 9 bases lying between them. The V gene's germline CDR1 is GTSNPN and CDR2 SVGIG (reference sequence). The CDR3 consists of 12 residues. Supplemented by reference TRBV30 and TRBJ1-2, the full variable domain reads SQTIHQWPATLVQPVGSPLSLECTVEGTSNPNLYWYRQAAGRGLQLLFYSVGIGQISSEVPQNLSASRPQDRQFILSSKKLLLSDSGFYLCAWAGTNYGYTFGSGTRLTVV.

Written as DNA, the CDR3 is TGTGCCAGCAGCTTACGTGGCGGGAGGGCCTTTAGCAATGAGCAGTTCTTC. Its translation is CASSLRGGRAFSNEQFF. The rearrangement joins TRBV7-2 to TRBJ2-1; 9 bases map to TRBD2. The germline V gene encodes CDR1 SGHTA and CDR2 FQGNSA. CDR3 length: 17 amino acids. J gave up 6 bases and V 2 bases, and 11 bases lay outside the gene matches.

The chain carries TRBV2 and TRBJ2-3, with D unresolved. Germline V gene sequence: CDR1 SNHLY, CDR2 FYNNEI. Trimming shortened V by 5 bases and J by 5 bases, and 5 bases separated the two germline ends. The CDR3 runs 11 residues. The CDR3 reads CASSLIDTQYF. Written as DNA, the CDR3 is TGTGCCAGCAGTTTAATAGATACGCAGTATTTT.

This clone was detected only once. The V gene is TRBV7-9, the J gene TRBJ1-2; 7 bases match TRBD1. The CDR3 consists of 15 residues. V dropped 5 bases and J dropped 4; count of bases not matched to a gene: 10. Germline CDR1 and CDR2: SEHNR and FQNEAQ (reference sequence). In nucleotides, the CDR3 is TGTGCCAGCAGCCCCCCGGGAGGGGGCGTCTATGGCTACACCTTC. Translation: CASSPPGGGVYGYTF.

The J gene is TRBJ2-7, the V gene TRBV27, with D hard to call. Germline V gives CDR1 MNHEY, CDR2 SMNVEV (reference sequence). The CDR3 extends over 13 amino acids. Trimming removed 6 bases from V and 0 bases from J, with 9 bases in between. The CDR3 spells CASRLLSSYEQYF. The CDR3 bases are TGTGCCAGCAGGCTCCTGAGCTCCTACGAGCAGTACTTC.

The chain couples TRBV5-1 to TRBJ2-1, with 11 bases matching TRBD2. V lost 4 bases and J lost 4; bases outside the gene matches: 10. This CDR3 is 17 amino acids long. The germline gives CDR1 SGHRS, CDR2 YFSETQ. The DNA of the CDR3 is TGCGCCAGCAGCAGTGCTAGCGGGAGGACAAGTTACAATGAGCAGTTCTTC. Its translation is CASSSASGRTSYNEQFF.

V gene TRBV5-1 combines with J gene TRBJ2-1, with 13 bases identical to TRBD2. The CDR3 loop spans 17 amino acids. Germline CDR1 reads SGHRS; CDR2 reads YFSETQ. The trim removed 2 bases at V and 4 bases at J, leaving 6 bases unmatched. As DNA, the CDR3 is TGCGCCAGCAGCTTTGGACTAGCGGGAGCAGGTTACAATGAGCAGTTCTTC. Protein: CASSFGLAGAGYNEQFF.

The V and J genes are TRBV18 and TRBJ1-2; no clear D. V was cut by 2 bases and J by 3 bases, with 4 bases left in between. The CDR3 runs to 12 residues. Germline lookup yields CDR1 KGHSH and CDR2 LQKENI. Here the CDR3 reads CASSPSDYGYTF. The CDR3 DNA reads TGTGCCAGCTCACCAAGTGACTATGGCTACACCTTC.

V usage is TRBV30 and J usage is TRBJ2-2; D gene unclear. CDR3 length equals 8 residues. The germline V and J ends were trimmed by 1 base and 12 bases, with 0 bases remaining between them. The germline gives CDR1 GTSNPN, CDR2 SVGIG (reference sequence). CDR3 sequence (DNA): TGTGCCTGGAGTGAGCTGTTTTTT. This encodes CAWSELFF.

V is TRBV5-1 and J is TRBJ2-7; 7 bases align to TRBD2. V trimming: 4 bases; J trimming: 0 bases; junction bases outside the gene matches: 13. This CDR3 has 17 residues. Germline CDR1 reads SGHRS; CDR2 reads YFSETQ. The CDR3 bases are TGCGCCAGCAGCCCGGGCCCCAGTAGCGGGTTCTCCTACGAGCAGTACTTC. Translation: CASSPGPSSGFSYEQYF.

DNA for the CDR3: TGTGCCAGCAGCCCCCAAGGGACAGGGCGGGGAGAGACCCAGTACTTC. Translated, it gives CASSPQGTGRGETQYF. This chain uses TRBV11-2 with TRBJ2-5, with 9 bases identical to TRBD1. The germline V gene has CDR1 SGHAT and CDR2 FQNNGV. The trim removed 5 bases at V and 4 bases at J, leaving 11 bases unmatched. The CDR3 length is 16 residues.

The chain has TRBV14 and TRBJ2-7, with 8 bases fitting TRBD1. CDR3 length: 16 amino acids. CDR1 is SGHDN, CDR2 FVKESK, per germline. With 1 base clipped from V and 6 bases from J, the junction kept 11 bases outside the gene matches. The CDR3: CASSQGAGRGQSEQYF. The CDR3, as DNA: TGTGCCAGCAGCCAAGGGGCAGGCAGGGGGCAATCCGAGCAGTACTTC. Complete variable domain (other parts from reference TRBV14 and TRBJ2-7): EAGVTQFPSHSVIEKGQTVTLRCDPISGHDNLYWYRRVMGKEIKFLLHFVKESKQDESGMPNNRFLAERTGGTYSTLKVQPAELEDSGVYFCASSQGAGRGQSEQYFGPGTRLTVT.